Listed below are T cell receptor beta chains from one sample, sequenced in a study of radiotherapy plus CTLA-4 blockade in lung cancer. The method was immunoSEQ multiplex PCR; TCRdb's version includes in-frame clones alone and lacks a portion of them. The sample contains tens of thousands of clones, around 80% of which appear only once. This material consisted of peripheral blood, taken from a patient treated with radiotherapy plus ipilimumab. The receptors derive from a human donor with non-small cell lung cancer who had stable disease on radiotherapy plus ipilimumab. CDR3s include the opening cysteine and the closing phenylalanine or tryptophan.

v_gene,CDR3aa
TRBV15,CATSREGRGNNQPQHF
TRBV5-1,CASSSSVNTEAFF
TRBV11-3,CASSLARGAWTDTQYF
TRBV18,CASSPPGSSPLHF
TRBV6-6,CASRQTGGGPEKLFF
TRBV11-2,CASSLSSFQETQYF
TRBV5-1,CASSSDRDTEAFF
TRBV5-4,CASSFRPNTEAFF
TRBV6-5,CASSYLSQDTQYF
TRBV19,CASSILLSQNTGELFF
TRBV29-1,CSVFEGSASGELFF
TRBV14,CASSQGTQVAQYF
TRBV30,CAWSAGAYNEQFF
TRBV2,CASSVRTENTEAFF
TRBV2,CASRSQRGGPDTQYF
TRBV6-5,CASSYGFVGSYNEQFF
TRBV28,CASSLVVNTEAFF
TRBV6-1,CASSNNLDFQETQYF
TRBV7-2,CASSFTTGNSPLHF
TRBV12-5,CASGFGTGAGELFF
TRBV5-1,CASSIQARDYGYTF
TRBV28,CASSSRPGTVDQPQHF
TRBV6-5,CASSYPDRGGYTF
TRBV5-4,CASTLDWSSYNEQFF
TRBV14,CAGSQALGQGTEAFF
TRBV19,CATADRPLSGNTIYF
TRBV2,CASSEEVNQPQHF
TRBV19,CASTPETVFNSPLHF
TRBV19,CASSVRGTDTQYF
TRBV5-8,CASSFQSSGANVLTF
TRBV9,CASSVGGGPEAFF
TRBV7-9,CASSLKAGEDGYTF
TRBV4-1,CASSRRGDSYNEQFF
TRBV9,CASSVGTGEAFF
TRBV5-4,CASSLGQGIAFF
TRBV7-8,CASSLAGLTGNTIYF
TRBV6-1,CASSELIYNEQFF
TRBV7-2,CASREGPGDTEAFF
TRBV5-1,CASSPDPGTPGKLFF
TRBV10-3,CATIPGTGGGYNEQFF
TRBV7-8,CASSSGLARGETQYF
TRBV5-1,CASSFGITERNEKLFF
TRBV11-2,CASSLGTPYEQYF
TRBV18,CASSDWDTGELFF
TRBV2,CASSEAGGGYTEAFF